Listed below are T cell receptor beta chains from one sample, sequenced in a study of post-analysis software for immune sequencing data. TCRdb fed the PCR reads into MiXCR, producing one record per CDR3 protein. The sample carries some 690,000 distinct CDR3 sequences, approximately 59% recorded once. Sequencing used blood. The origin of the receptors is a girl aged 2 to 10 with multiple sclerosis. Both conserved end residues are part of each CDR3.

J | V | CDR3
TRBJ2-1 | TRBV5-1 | CASSLSGTGNNEQFF
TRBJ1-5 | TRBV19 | CASNRRQVNQPQHF
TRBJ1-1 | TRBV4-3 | CASSVYRAGTEAFF
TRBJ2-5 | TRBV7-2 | CASSPSPETQYF
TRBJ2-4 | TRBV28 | CASSPGQGLENIQYF
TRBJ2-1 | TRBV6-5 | CASSLTDRGGFNEQFF
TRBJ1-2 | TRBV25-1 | CASRDQGRGYTF
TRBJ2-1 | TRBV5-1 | CASRDTMRYNEQFF
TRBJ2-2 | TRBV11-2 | CASSPRSHRGRWGELFF
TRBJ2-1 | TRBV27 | CASRGTGGRIEQFF